This TCR beta chain was found in a study of blood T cell repertoires in COVID-19 (dated by TCRdb to the early 2020s). Regarding the study in general: The collaborator samples originated in the United States, Italy and Spain and spanned the acute and convalescent phases of COVID-19. The material from the prospective study consisted of cDNA or gDNA derived from T cells, B-cell-depleted T cells, or PBMCs. The dataset comprised deeply sampled blood TCRbeta repertoires from subjects exposed to, actively infected with, or recovered from COVID-19. The repertoires were made available in a free public database intended to serve as a resource for research on the immune response to SARS-CoV-2. The samples were drawn from the first 160 participants of the ongoing ImmuneRACE study and from 950 to 1,500 subjects provided by 6 global collaborators. Nearly every sample came with metadata listing a de-identified subject ID, COVID-19 status, age in years and sex. Where available, HLA class I and class II types were taken from metadata supplied by the sample provider and were not determined by assay-based typing.

In the case of this clone: This receptor's antigen is unknown. No much larger clone exists at a distance of one base, and base qualities are not known.

Participants in the prospective study were aged roughly 18 to 89 years, lived in 20 to 30 United States geographic areas, and enrolled through a virtual design. To assign participants to cohorts, the prospective study relied on clinical history that participants themselves reported in a screening survey and a study questionnaire. Exposed participants had been in contact with someone with a PCR-confirmed or clinician-diagnosed COVID-19 case within 2 weeks of study entry. Each participant in the prospective study had whole blood, serum and a nasopharyngeal or oropharyngeal swab collected by mobile phlebotomists. Additional blood draws and questionnaires over an approximately two-month period could optionally be provided by prospective study participants. Blood samples from the prospective study were shipped frozen or at room temperature prior to DNA extraction. TCRbeta CDR3 regions were amplified from genomic DNA by means of the immunoSEQ Assay, a bias-controlled multiplex PCR. The original pipeline was this. The number of nucleated cells in each sample was estimated from the amplification of reference gene primers within the assay. Sequence reads were collapsed and filtered to measure the absolute abundance of every unique TCRbeta CDR3 rearrangement. For each sample, productive Simpson clonality was calculated by taking the square root of Simpson's diversity index across productive rearrangements. Imported from immuneACCESS, the table was reduced by TCRdb to in-frame sequences with V and J called. These copies leave out some clones; in studies compared against another copy, an unresolved V gene accounts for under half, and the cause of the remainder is not known. V and J calls and clone size come straight from that table; D and trimming were deduced from the DNA. The sample table lists fewer than 250,000 clones, 88% of them with a count of one. The ten biggest clones cover around 3.7% of the sample.

Paper-wide results and their limitations: How much clinical and demographic metadata was included differed by source and by participant, and the metadata was provided uncurated.

CDR1 LGHDT and CDR2 YNNKEL are derived from the germline V gene (reference sequence). The CDR3 covers 15 residues, taking in both the cysteine and the phenylalanine. The sequence is cut down to CDR3 DNA, 45 bases in frame from base 1. The germline V and J ends show losses of 3 bases and 4 bases respectively, and no gene match explains 6 bases of the junction. This sequence originates from a woman aged 30 to 39 who had been exposed to COVID-19. Sequences were obtained from PBMCs or T cells enriched from blood (not recorded which). Here the chain combines TRBV3-1 (or the pseudogene TRBV3-2) and TRBJ2-5, and TRBD1 matches 9 of the central bases. The CDR3 reads as follows: CASSHRTGETETQYF. The base sequence is TGTGCCAGCAGCCACCGGACAGGGGAAACAGAGACCCAGTACTTC.